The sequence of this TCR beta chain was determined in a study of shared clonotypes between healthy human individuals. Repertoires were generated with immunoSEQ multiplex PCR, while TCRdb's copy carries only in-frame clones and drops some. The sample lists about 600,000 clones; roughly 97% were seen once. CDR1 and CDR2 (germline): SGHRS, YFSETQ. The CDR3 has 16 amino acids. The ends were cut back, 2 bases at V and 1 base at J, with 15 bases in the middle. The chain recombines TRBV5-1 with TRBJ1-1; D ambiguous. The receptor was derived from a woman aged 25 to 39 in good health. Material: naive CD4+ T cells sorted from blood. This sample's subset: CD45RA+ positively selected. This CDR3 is CASSLTVGISNTEAFF. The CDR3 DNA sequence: TGCGCCAGCAGCTTAACGGTTGGGATTTCGAACACTGAAGCTTTCTTT.